The clone carrying this T cell receptor beta chain was counted between two and nine times. The record originates from a study of control samples from healthy donors and cancer patients. Looked up from germline, CDR1 is SGHTA and CDR2 is FQGNSA. V gave up 1 base and J gave up 6 bases, with 13 bases separating them. This CDR3 region has 14 residues. Sequencing was performed with immunoSEQ multiplex PCR; in TCRdb, only in-frame clones are kept and a portion is missing. The sample lists 90,000 to 100,000 clones, 79% occurring once. Sequencing was performed on blood. This chain links TRBV7-2 with TRBJ2-7; no firm D call. The source is a woman aged 25 to 39 in good health. The CDR3 here is CASSLDRLYGEQYF. CDR3 sequence (DNA): TGTGCCAGCAGCTTAGACCGCCTCTATGGCGAGCAGTACTTC.